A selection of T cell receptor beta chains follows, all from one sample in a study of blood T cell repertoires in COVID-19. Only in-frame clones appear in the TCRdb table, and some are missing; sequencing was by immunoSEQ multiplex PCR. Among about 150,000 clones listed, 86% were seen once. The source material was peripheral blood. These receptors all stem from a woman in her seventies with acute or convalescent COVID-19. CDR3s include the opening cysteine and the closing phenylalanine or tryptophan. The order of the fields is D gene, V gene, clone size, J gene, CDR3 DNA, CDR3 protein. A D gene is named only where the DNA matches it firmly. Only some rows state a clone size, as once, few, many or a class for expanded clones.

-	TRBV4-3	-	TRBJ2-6	TGCGCCAGCAGCCAAGGGACAGCTGGGGCCAACGTCCTGACTTTC	CASSQGTAGANVLTF
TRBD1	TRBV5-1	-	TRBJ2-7	TGCGCCAGCAGCCGGACAGGGGAAAGCTCCTACGAGCAGTACTTC	CASSRTGESSYEQYF
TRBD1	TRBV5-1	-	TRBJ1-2	TGCGCCAGCAGCTTGGGGGACAGGGGGATGGTTAACTATGGCTACACCTTC	CASSLGDRGMVNYGYTF
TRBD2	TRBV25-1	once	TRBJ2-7	TGTGCCAGCAGTGGGGGACTAGCCCGGCAGTACTTC	CASSGGLARQYF
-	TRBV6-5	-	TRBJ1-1	TGTGCCAGCAGTTCACAGGGTTTGGTGAACACTGAAGCTTTCTTT	CASSSQGLVNTEAFF
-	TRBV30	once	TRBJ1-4	TGTGCCTGTGGAGGCCGGGGGGAAGGCGAAAAACTGTTTTTT	CACGGRGEGEKLFF
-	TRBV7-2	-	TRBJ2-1	TGTGCCAGCAGCCCCGACAGGTACTCCTACAATGAGCAGTTCTTC	CASSPDRYSYNEQFF
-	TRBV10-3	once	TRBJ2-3	TGTGCCATCAGTGAGACGAGGTCCGGGACTGTGATCACAGATACGCAGTATTTT	CAISETRSGTVITDTQYF
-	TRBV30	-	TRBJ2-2	TGTGCCTGGGTCGACAGTTACACCGGGGAGCTGTTTTTT	CAWVDSYTGELFF
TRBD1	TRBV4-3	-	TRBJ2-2	TGCGCCAGCAGCCAACCTGAGACAGGGGCGAACACCGGGGAGCTGTTTTTT	CASSQPETGANTGELFF
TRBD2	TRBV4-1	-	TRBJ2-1	TGCGCCAGCAGCCAAGGGGGACTAGCGGGGGGGCCCGGCAATGAGCAGTTCTTC	CASSQGGLAGGPGNEQFF
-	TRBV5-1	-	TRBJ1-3	TGCGCCAGCAGCTTGGCCATCCCAGGGTTATCTGGAAACACCATATATTTT	CASSLAIPGLSGNTIYF
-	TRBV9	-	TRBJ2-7	TGTGCCAGCAGCCAAGGCCCAGGGGATTCCTACGAGCAGTACTTC	CASSQGPGDSYEQYF
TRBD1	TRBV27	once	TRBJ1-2	TGTGCCAGCAAGACAGGGGGAAATGGCTACACCTTC	CASKTGGNGYTF
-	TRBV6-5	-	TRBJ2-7	TGTGCCAGCAGTTACCTTACTCGCGCACCCTACGAGCAGTACTTC	CASSYLTRAPYEQYF
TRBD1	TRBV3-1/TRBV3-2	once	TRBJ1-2	TGTGCCACGGGAATAGGACAGGGCTATGGCTACACCTTC	CATGIGQGYGYTF
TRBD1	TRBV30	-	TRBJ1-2	TGTGCCTGGAGTACTAGCCGGGACAGACTACCTAACTATGGCTACACCTTC	CAWSTSRDRLPNYGYTF
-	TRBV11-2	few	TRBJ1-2	TGTGCCAGCAGCTTAGTCGGAGGGAGCTATGGCTACACCTTC	CASSLVGGSYGYTF
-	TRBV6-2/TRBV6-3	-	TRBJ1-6	TGTGCCAGCAGTTACGGAGGGGATTCACCCCTCCACTTT	CASSYGGDSPLHF
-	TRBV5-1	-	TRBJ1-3	TGCGCCAGCAGCGTCGGGTATCCCGGAAACACCATATATTTT	CASSVGYPGNTIYF
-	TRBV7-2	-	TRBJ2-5	TGTGCCAGCAGCTTACGGGAACAAGAGACCCAGTACTTC	CASSLREQETQYF
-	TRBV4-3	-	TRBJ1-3	TGCGCCAGCAGCCAAGATCGGGGGGCCTCTGGAAACACCATATATTTT	CASSQDRGASGNTIYF
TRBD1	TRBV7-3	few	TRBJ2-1	TGTGCCAGCAGCCCCCCCGGGACAGGGACCAATGAGCAGTTCTTC	CASSPPGTGTNEQFF
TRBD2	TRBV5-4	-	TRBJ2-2	TGTGCCAGCAGCACCACTAGCGGGAGGAACACCGGGGAGCTGTTTTTT	CASSTTSGRNTGELFF
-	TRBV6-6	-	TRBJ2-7	TGTGCCAGCAGTTACTCTCTGGCGGGACGCGAGCAGTACTTC	CASSYSLAGREQYF
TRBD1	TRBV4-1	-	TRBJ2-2	TGCGCCAGCAGCCGCCTGACAGGGGGCAACACCGGGGAGCTGTTTTTT	CASSRLTGGNTGELFF
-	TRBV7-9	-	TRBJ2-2	TGTGCCAGCAGTTCAGGGGTCACCGGGGAGCTGTTTTTT	CASSSGVTGELFF
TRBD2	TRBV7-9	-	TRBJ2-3	TGTGCCAGCAGCTTAACTAGCGGGAGCACAGATACGCAGTATTTT	CASSLTSGSTDTQYF
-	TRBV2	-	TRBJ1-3	TGTGCCAGCAGTGAGACAGTCTCTGGAAACACCATATATTTT	CASSETVSGNTIYF
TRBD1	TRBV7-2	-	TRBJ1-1	TGTGCCAGCAGCCTGACAGGGGCGAACACTGAAGCTTTCTTT	CASSLTGANTEAFF
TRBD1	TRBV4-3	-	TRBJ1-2	TGCGCCAGCAGCCAAGATCGACAGGGAGGCTATGGCTACACCTTC	CASSQDRQGGYGYTF
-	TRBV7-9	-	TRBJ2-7	TGTGCCAGCAGCTCCAACTACGAGCAGTACTTC	CASSSNYEQYF
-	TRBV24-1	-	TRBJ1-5	TGTGCCACCAGTGAACTCCAGGGAGGGCCCCAGCATTTT	CATSELQGGPQHF